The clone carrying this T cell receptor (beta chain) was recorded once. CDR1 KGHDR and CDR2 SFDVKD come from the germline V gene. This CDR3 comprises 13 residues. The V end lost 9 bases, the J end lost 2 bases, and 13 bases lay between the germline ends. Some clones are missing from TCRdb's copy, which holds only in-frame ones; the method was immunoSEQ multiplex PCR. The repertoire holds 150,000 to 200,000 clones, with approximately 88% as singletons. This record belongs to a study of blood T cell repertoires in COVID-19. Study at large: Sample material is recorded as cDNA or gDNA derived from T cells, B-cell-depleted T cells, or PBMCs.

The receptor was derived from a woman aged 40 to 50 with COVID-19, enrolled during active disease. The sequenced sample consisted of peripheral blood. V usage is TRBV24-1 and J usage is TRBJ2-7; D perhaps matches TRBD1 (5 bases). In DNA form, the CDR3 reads TGTGCCACCGGGTCGAAGGGGACCTACGAGCAGTACTTC. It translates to CATGSKGTYEQYF.